The sequence of this TCR beta chain was determined in a study of radiotherapy plus CTLA-4 blockade in lung cancer. As to this clone: The target antigen is unknown.

Between the trimmed V and J ends, which lost 3 bases and 0 bases, there was a span of 12 bases. This CDR3 is 15 amino acids long. Germline V gene lookup returns CDR1 SGHRS and CDR2 YFSETQ. This table comes from immunoSEQ multiplex PCR, and its TCRdb copy is limited to in-frame clones, with some not included. The table lists more than 90,000 clones, roughly 80% of them singletons. Overall study findings and caveats: Reports state that early shifts in blood T cell clones, with interferon-beta, best predicted response. In blood, tumor-derived TCR clones expanded after radiotherapy plus ipilimumab.

The receptor was derived from a human donor with non-small cell lung cancer that progressed on radiotherapy plus ipilimumab. V is TRBV5-1 and J is TRBJ1-1; the D is unclear. The sequenced sample was peripheral blood, obtained from a patient treated with radiotherapy plus ipilimumab. CDR3 in amino acids: CASSSSPTMNTEAFF. DNA for the CDR3: TGCGCCAGCAGCTCCTCTCCAACGATGAACACTGAAGCTTTCTTT.